The 18 T cell receptor beta chains below come from one sample, sequenced in a study of identifying expanded T cells in peripheral blood. The assay was immunoSEQ multiplex PCR, and TCRdb's table has in-frame clones only and misses some. The top ten clones hold about 6% of a sample with some 95,000 clones, 70% to 90% of them seen once. The sequenced sample consisted of blood. These receptors came from a person aged 18 to 75 in good health.

This chain connects TRBV10-3 to TRBJ1-1, with TRBD1 as a possible D gene (5 bases). The CDR3 runs to 15 residues. Trimming removed 4 bases from V and 4 bases from J, with 16 bases in between. The germline V gene encodes CDR1 ENHRY and CDR2 SYGVKD. This CDR3 is CAISAWGVPTTEAFF. The CDR3 nucleotides read TGTGCCATCAGTGCCTGGGGGGTACCGACCACTGAAGCTTTCTTT.

This clone was seen a few times. The gene calls are TRBV10-3 and TRBJ1-6; a possible D gene is TRBD1 (6 bases). With 6 bases removed from V and 8 bases from J, the gap between germline ends came to 11 bases. The CDR3 totals 13 residues. Per germline, CDR1 ENHRY and CDR2 SYGVKD. The CDR3 here is CAIRGQVDSPLHF. CDR3 coding DNA: TGTGCCATCAGGGGACAAGTGGATTCACCCCTCCACTTT.

The chain links TRBV5-5 to TRBJ2-7; the match to TRBD2 covers 7 bases. The CDR3 is made up of 14 amino acids. The J segment lost 5 bases and the V segment lost 2 bases, leaving 7 bases of the junction unmatched. The germline V gene has CDR1 SGHKS and CDR2 YYEKEE (reference sequence). The CDR3 loop is CASSLWAGDDEQYF. Written as DNA, the CDR3 is TGTGCCAGCAGCTTATGGGCGGGGGACGACGAGCAGTACTTC.

The chain is built from TRBV6-6 and TRBJ1-1; D may be TRBD1 (6 bases). The V and J ends lost 2 bases and 5 bases respectively, with 15 bases between them. This CDR3 has 15 residues. CDR1 MNHNY and CDR2 SVGAGI come from the germline V gene (reference sequence). CDR3 in amino acids: CASSYTGQGRTEAFF. DNA for the CDR3: TGTGCCAGCAGTTACACGGGTCAGGGGCGGACTGAAGCTTTCTTT.

This chain uses TRBV30 with TRBJ1-1; D uncertain. The V end lost 2 bases, the J end lost 4 bases, and 14 bases lay between the germline ends. Germline CDR1 and CDR2: GTSNPN and SVGIG (reference sequence). This CDR3 has 14 residues. DNA of the CDR3: TGTGCCTGGAGTTCATTTCCAATGAGCACTGAAGCTTTCTTT. It encodes CAWSSFPMSTEAFF.

The chain couples TRBV2 to TRBJ1-2; a possible D gene is TRBD1 (5 bases). The V end was cut by 4 bases, the J end by 1 base, with 7 bases between. CDR1 is SNHLY, CDR2 FYNNEI, per germline. This CDR3 has 13 residues. The CDR3 nucleotides read TGTGCCAGCAGTGTCCAGGGTAACTATGGCTACACCTTC. Translating gives CASSVQGNYGYTF.

CDR3 sequence reads: CASRRTGDNTEAFF. In DNA form, the CDR3 reads TGTGCCAGCCGCCGGACAGGGGATAACACTGAAGCTTTCTTT. V is TRBV2 and J is TRBJ1-1; 9 bases are a match to TRBD1. J was trimmed by 2 bases and V by 8 bases; bases with no gene match: 6. Looked up from germline, CDR1 is SNHLY and CDR2 is FYNNEI. CDR3 length equals 14 residues. Drawing the rest from reference TRBV2 and TRBJ1-1, the complete variable domain is EPEVTQTPSHQVTQMGQEVILRCVPISNHLYFYWYRQILGQKVEFLVSFYNNEISEKSEIFDDQFSVERPDGSNFTLKIRSTKLEDSAMYFCASRRTGDNTEAFFGQGTRLTVV.

This clone was counted only a few times. The chain carries TRBV2 and TRBJ1-1; D gene ambiguous. CDR3 length: 13 residues. The V gene lost 2 bases and the J gene lost 1 base, with 5 bases spanning the gap. CDR1 and CDR2 (germline): SNHLY, FYNNEI. CDR3 bases: TGTGCCAGCAGTGAACAGAGGAACACTGAAGCTTTCTTT. Amino acid sequence: CASSEQRNTEAFF.

The chain employs TRBV9 and TRBJ2-2; D not certain. V shed 0 bases and J shed 0 bases, with 12 bases lying between them. CDR1 SGDLS and CDR2 YYNGEE come from the germline V gene. CDR3 size: 17 residues. This CDR3 is CASSVGPPRSNTGELFF. The CDR3 DNA reads TGTGCCAGCAGCGTAGGTCCCCCGCGGTCGAACACCGGGGAGCTGTTTTTT.

The chain employs TRBV14 and TRBJ1-1; D call uncertain. Per the germline V gene, CDR1 is SGHDN and CDR2 is FVKESK. Trimming took 1 base from V and 8 from J, leaving 14 bases between them. The CDR3 is 14 amino acids. The chain's CDR3 is CASSQVGILTEAFF. DNA for the CDR3: TGTGCCAGCAGCCAAGTCGGGATTTTGACAGAAGCTTTCTTT.

The V gene is TRBV19, the J gene TRBJ2-1, with 8 nucleotides matching TRBD1. The CDR3 sequence is 14 residues long. Trimming removed 5 bases from V and 6 bases from J; junction bases left unmatched: 6. Germline CDR1 reads LNHDA; CDR2 reads SQIVND (reference sequence). The CDR3 region is CASSSKDRGNEQFF. The CDR3 bases are TGTGCCAGTAGTTCCAAAGACAGGGGCAATGAGCAGTTCTTC.

This sequence joins TRBV19 and TRBJ1-1, with 7 bases fitting TRBD1. Germline CDR1 and CDR2: LNHDA and SQIVND (reference sequence). The J segment lost 8 bases and the V segment lost 1 base, leaving 7 bases of the junction unmatched. This CDR3 spans 14 amino acids. CDR3 protein: CASSIGAGQIEAFF. The CDR3 DNA follows: TGTGCCAGTAGTATAGGTGCGGGACAGATAGAAGCTTTCTTT. Full variable domain (remainder filled in from reference TRBV19 and TRBJ1-1): DGGITQSPKYLFRKEGQNVTLSCEQNLNHDAMYWYRQDPGQGLRLIYYSQIVNDFQKGDIAEGYSVSREKKESFPLTVTSAQKNPTAFYLCASSIGAGQIEAFFGQGTRLTVV.

In nucleotides, the CDR3 is TGTGCCAGCAGCTCGGGACTAGCGGAAGAGACCCAGTACTTC. It is translated as CASSSGLAEETQYF. The chain is built from TRBV7-9 and TRBJ2-5, with 11 bases identical to TRBD2. The V and J ends lost 4 bases and 3 bases, in that order; junction bases with no gene match: 1. The V gene's germline CDR1 is SEHNR and CDR2 FQNEAQ (reference sequence). This CDR3 is 14 amino acids long.

The chain joins TRBV5-1 to TRBJ1-1, with D maybe TRBD1 (5 bases). Trimming left V 4 bases short and J 1 base short, with 11 bases between. The CDR3 covers 14 residues. The germline V gene encodes CDR1 SGHRS and CDR2 YFSETQ. CDR3 DNA: TGCGCCAGCAGCCAAGACAGTCCGAACACTGAAGCTTTCTTT. Amino acid sequence: CASSQDSPNTEAFF.

The chain recombines TRBV11-3 with TRBJ1-2; D gene uncertain. The CDR3 spans 15 residues. V was pared by 1 base and J by 8 bases, with 17 bases between. The germline CDR1 and CDR2 sequences are SGHNT and YENEEA. The CDR3 bases are TGTGCCAGCAGCTTAGTCGGTCAAAAGCATGTCGGCTACACCTTC. Translation: CASSLVGQKHVGYTF.

The chain employs TRBV29-1 and TRBJ2-3; TRBD2 matches 7 bases. The CDR3 sequence is 14 residues long. The V gene end was trimmed by 3 bases and the J gene end by 6 bases; junction bases not matched to a gene: 9. The germline V gene has CDR1 SQVTM and CDR2 ANQGSEA. In nucleotides, the CDR3 is TGCAGCGTTGACTCTAGCGGAGCCGGGGATACGCAGTATTTT. Translating gives CSVDSSGAGDTQYF.

Only a few counts were recorded for this clone. V is TRBV4-2 and J is TRBJ2-3, with 11 bases matching TRBD2. With 3 bases clipped from V and 4 bases from J, the junction kept 6 bases outside the gene matches. CDR3 length: 16 amino acids. The germline CDR1 and CDR2 sequences are LGHNA and YNFKEQ. The CDR3 loop is CASSQTIAGGADTQYF. The CDR3 DNA reads TGTGCCAGCAGCCAGACCATAGCGGGAGGGGCAGATACGCAGTATTTT.

V is TRBV27 and J is TRBJ2-1, with D maybe TRBD2 (6 bases). The length of the CDR3 is 18 residues. The germline V gene has CDR1 MNHEY and CDR2 SMNVEV (reference sequence). Trimming pared 1 base from V and 9 bases from J, leaving 25 bases between. The CDR3 region has the DNA TGTGCCAGCAGTTTATTGCTGGGCGGGTCCCGCGGGGTAGGTGAGCAGTTCTTC. It yields the protein CASSLLLGGSRGVGEQFF.